The clone carrying this TCR beta chain was observed at least ten times. These data are taken from a study of T-cell reconstitution after alpha-beta-depleted transplantation in children. The authors prepared the TCRbeta library with unique molecular identifiers. From the PCR reads, TCRdb called clonotypes with MiXCR, one entry per CDR3 protein. The data hold around 680,000 distinct CDR3 sequences, with roughly 17% observed a single time. V lost 1 base and J lost 4, with 13 bases in between. Germline V lookup: CDR1 DFQATT, CDR2 SNEGSKA (reference sequence). The CDR3 has 14 amino acids. This specimen consisted of PBMCs from the stem cell graft donor, obtained from the stem cell graft. This chain joins TRBV20-1 and TRBJ2-5, with TRBD2 as a possible D gene (7 bases). The receptor was isolated from a human donor who donated a stem cell graft to a child with acute myeloid leukemia. The DNA of the CDR3 is TGCAGTGCTAGAGCGTTCGGGGGGCCAGAGACCCAGTACTTC. Amino acids: CSARAFGGPETQYF.